A selection of T cell receptor beta chains follows, all from one sample in a study of T cell responses to AZD1222 COVID-19 vaccine. Libraries were prepared by immunoSEQ multiplex PCR; TCRdb keeps only in-frame clonotypes and omits some of them. Among roughly 120,000 clones listed, around 85% were seen once. Sequenced here: peripheral blood, sampled 28 days after the second AZD1222 dose. These receptors came from an adult who received the AZD1222 COVID-19 vaccine. CDR3s include the opening cysteine and the closing phenylalanine or tryptophan. A D gene is named only where the DNA matches it firmly. Expanded clones get a size class; other rows say once, few or many, or leave the size out.

j_call v_call clone_size d_call cdr3_aa cdr3_nt
TRBJ2-3 TRBV9 - - CASSFSPGDTQYF TGTGCCAGCAGCTTCTCGCCAGGAGATACGCAGTATTTT
TRBJ2-1 TRBV29-1 - - CSVDYRAGGNEQFF TGCAGCGTTGACTACAGGGCAGGTGGTAATGAGCAGTTCTTC
TRBJ2-7 TRBV2 - - CASSPIEIYEQYF TGTGCCAGCAGTCCTATCGAAATCTACGAGCAGTACTTC
TRBJ2-7 TRBV6-5 - - CASRSTGGTAYEQYF TGTGCCAGCAGATCAACCGGCGGGACAGCTTACGAGCAGTACTTC
TRBJ1-2 TRBV6-2/TRBV6-3 - - CASSSGSYGYTF TGTGCCAGCAGTTCGGGGAGCTATGGCTACACCTTC
TRBJ2-3 TRBV7-9 once TRBD2 CASSPHPAGTPVDTQYF TGTGCCAGCAGCCCCCATCCAGCGGGAACCCCCGTGGATACGCAGTATTTT
TRBJ2-7 TRBV20-1 - TRBD2 CSASSGGVYEQYF TGCAGTGCTAGTAGCGGGGGAGTTTACGAGCAGTACTTC
TRBJ2-5 TRBV18 - TRBD1 CASSPSDRGFQETQYF TGTGCCAGCTCACCGTCGGACAGGGGGTTCCAAGAGACCCAGTACTTC
TRBJ1-5 TRBV19 - TRBD1 CASNRQGQDGQPQHF TGTGCCAGTAACCGACAGGGGCAAGATGGTCAGCCCCAGCATTTT
TRBJ2-7 TRBV6-5 - - CASRAGQNSYEQYF TGTGCCAGCAGAGCAGGACAAAACTCCTACGAGCAGTACTTC
TRBJ1-1 TRBV6-5 - - CASRRGIVNTEAFF TGTGCCAGCAGGCGGGGTATAGTGAACACTGAAGCTTTCTTT
TRBJ2-1 TRBV19 - - CASSSSIPGPPYNEQFF TGTGCCAGTAGTAGCTCTATTCCGGGACCCCCCTACAATGAGCAGTTCTTC
TRBJ2-3 TRBV30 few - CAWTRATGPTDTQYF TGTGCCTGGACTCGGGCGACGGGGCCGACAGATACGCAGTATTTT
TRBJ1-5 TRBV10-3 - TRBD1 CAISDSGDRGNQPQHF TGTGCCATCAGTGATTCGGGGGACAGGGGTAACCAGCCCCAGCATTTT
TRBJ2-7 TRBV11-3 - - CASSLTYGSVQYF TGTGCCAGCAGTCTCACGTACGGCAGCGTGCAGTACTTC
TRBJ2-7 TRBV12-5 - - CASGPGPGEQYF TGTGCTAGTGGTCCCGGTCCCGGGGAACAGTACTTC
TRBJ1-2 TRBV5-1 - - CASSLGAVGYTF TGCGCCAGCAGCTTGGGAGCAGTTGGCTACACCTTC
TRBJ2-2 TRBV15 - - CATSRDPRGELFF TGTGCCACCAGCAGAGATCCTCGCGGGGAGCTGTTTTTT
TRBJ1-6 TRBV4-1 - TRBD1 CASSQGRTGALRSPLHF TGCGCCAGCAGCCAAGGTCGGACAGGGGCCTTGCGTTCACCCCTCCACTTT
TRBJ1-3 TRBV6-5 - - CASSYSSGTTIYF TGTGCCAGCAGTTACTCGAGTGGAACCACCATATATTTT
TRBJ1-5 TRBV27 - TRBD1 CASSTPPGQVKFQPQHF TGTGCCAGCAGTACTCCTCCGGGACAGGTTAAATTTCAGCCCCAGCATTTT
TRBJ2-3 TRBV19 - TRBD1 CASSAGGLSDTQYF TGTGCCAGTAGTGCAGGGGGCCTCTCAGATACGCAGTATTTT
TRBJ1-2 TRBV5-1 - TRBD1 CASSGSTGLYGYTF TGCGCCAGCAGCGGCTCGACAGGGCTTTATGGCTACACCTTC
TRBJ2-1 TRBV12-3/TRBV12-4 - - CASSLWGANEQFF TGTGCCAGCAGTTTGTGGGGGGCCAATGAGCAGTTCTTC
TRBJ1-4 TRBV12-3/TRBV12-4 - TRBD1 CASHRGTNEKLFF TGTGCCAGCCACAGGGGAACTAATGAAAAACTGTTTTTT
TRBJ2-1 TRBV6-2/TRBV6-3 - TRBD2 CASSRPGLVYNEQFF TGTGCCAGCAGTCGACCGGGACTAGTATACAATGAGCAGTTCTTC
TRBJ2-7 TRBV7-9 - - CASSIRDGGDEQYF TGTGCCAGCAGCATCCGGGACGGAGGCGACGAGCAGTACTTC
TRBJ1-5 TRBV7-9 - - CASSLVGQGNQPQHF TGTGCCAGCAGCTTAGTTGGTCAGGGAAATCAGCCCCAGCATTTT
TRBJ1-1 TRBV6-5 - TRBD1 CASSYGQGGTEAFF TGTGCCAGCAGTTATGGACAGGGCGGCACTGAAGCTTTCTTT
TRBJ1-1 TRBV7-2 - - CASSSRAGQNTEAFF TGTGCCAGCAGCTCCCGGGCCGGTCAGAACACTGAAGCTTTCTTT
TRBJ2-1 TRBV7-9 - TRBD1 CASSTGTGPRNEQFF TGTGCCAGCAGCACCGGGACAGGGCCACGAAATGAGCAGTTCTTC
TRBJ2-1 TRBV28 - TRBD2 CASTPGGTGSYNEQFF TGTGCCAGCACCCCCGGGGGGACTGGCTCCTACAATGAGCAGTTCTTC
TRBJ1-2 TRBV10-3 - TRBD1 CATAGTGEGYTF TGTGCCACGGCCGGGACAGGGGAAGGCTACACCTTC
TRBJ2-7 TRBV5-1 - TRBD1 CASSLEGALLEQYF TGCGCCAGCAGCTTGGAGGGGGCGCTTCTCGAGCAGTACTTC
TRBJ1-4 TRBV7-9 - - CASSFTMMTNEKLFF TGTGCCAGCAGCTTCACGATGATGACTAATGAAAAACTGTTTTTT
TRBJ2-7 TRBV5-1 - TRBD1 CASSSGTAYEQYF TGCGCCAGCAGCTCAGGGACAGCTTACGAGCAGTACTTC
TRBJ2-1 TRBV7-3 - - CASSSPHGRATGNEQFF TGTGCCAGCAGCTCCCCCCATGGGCGGGCAACCGGCAATGAGCAGTTCTTC
TRBJ2-1 TRBV19 once - CASRGPQTGRNEQFF TGTGCCAGTAGGGGCCCCCAGACAGGGAGGAATGAGCAGTTCTTC
TRBJ2-7 TRBV5-1 - TRBD2 CASSLTSGPTYEQYF TGCGCCAGCAGCCTGACTAGCGGGCCAACCTACGAGCAGTACTTC
TRBJ1-6 TRBV5-1 few - CASSLEVGPNSPLHF TGCGCCAGCAGCTTGGAAGTAGGGCCTAATTCACCCCTCCACTTT
TRBJ2-7 TRBV9 - TRBD1 CASSGVGGPGYEQYF TGTGCCAGCAGTGGTGTAGGGGGCCCAGGGTACGAGCAGTACTTC
TRBJ2-7 TRBV6-5 - TRBD2 CASSSRGSGAEQYF TGTGCCAGCAGTTCCCGGGGGAGCGGGGCCGAGCAGTACTTC
TRBJ1-6 TRBV6-5 many TRBD1 CASSTDRMENSPLHF TGTGCCAGCAGTACGGACAGGATGGAGAATTCACCCCTCCACTTT
TRBJ2-1 TRBV5-1 - TRBD1 CASSLNRGNEQFF TGCGCCAGCAGCCTAAACAGGGGAAATGAGCAGTTCTTC
TRBJ2-7 TRBV5-4 - - CASSFFGGRGTYEQYF TGTGCCAGCAGCTTTTTCGGGGGACGTGGGACCTACGAGCAGTACTTC
TRBJ2-5 TRBV18 - - CASSPRDSPQETQYF TGTGCCAGCTCACCGCGGGACAGCCCCCAAGAGACCCAGTACTTC
TRBJ1-1 TRBV7-9 - - CASSLGQNTEAFF TGTGCCAGCAGCTTAGGACAGAACACTGAAGCTTTCTTT
TRBJ1-5 TRBV12-3/TRBV12-4 - - CASSRQIPEPQHF TGTGCCAGCAGCCGACAGATCCCCGAGCCCCAGCATTTT
TRBJ2-3 TRBV10-3 - TRBD2 CAISRTSGGTDTQYF TGTGCCATCAGTAGAACTAGCGGGGGGACAGATACGCAGTATTTT
TRBJ1-5 TRBV28 - - CASSPGTVEASNQPQHF TGTGCCAGCAGCCCCGGGACCGTGGAGGCGAGCAATCAGCCCCAGCATTTT